These 28 T cell receptor beta chains were sequenced from one sample in a study of HIV-infected children after antiretroviral therapy interruption. The sample's treatment: PENTA 11 planned treatment interruption arm or continuous ART arm. A 3' RACE protocol on RNA, with unique molecular identifiers, produced the TCR library. MiXCR, applied by TCRdb to the 3' RACE reads, yields one record per CDR3 protein. Of 70,000 to 90,000 distinct CDR3 sequences in the sample, 6% to 8.5% are singletons; the top ten hold around 1.1%. Sequencing used CD45RA+ CD4+ T cells from PBMCs, pooled from several time points, obtained from a donor given antiretroviral therapy, either interrupted or continuous. The subset is: naive CD4+ CD45RA+ CD45RO- T cells. Receptors were obtained from a pool of human donors with HIV.

This clonotype has at least ten counts. V and J are TRBV3-1 and TRBJ2-1, with 7 bases that match TRBD2. J gave up 7 bases and V 2 bases, and 8 bases lay outside the gene matches. This CDR3 contains 15 residues. Germline V gene sequence: CDR1 LGHDT, CDR2 YNNKEL (reference sequence). This chain's CDR3 is CASSQTSGVRNEQFF. Written as DNA, the CDR3 is TGTGCCAGCAGCCAAACAAGCGGGGTGCGGAATGAGCAGTTCTTC.

This clonotype was counted ten times or more. V usage is TRBV3-1 and J usage is TRBJ2-3; 11 bases line up with TRBD2. The CDR3 is 19 amino acids. The germline V gene has CDR1 LGHDT and CDR2 YNNKEL (reference sequence). Trimming took 0 bases from V and 3 from J; bases not matched to a gene: 11. CDR3 sequence reads: CASSQDRASGGFWTDTQYF. The CDR3, as DNA: TGTGCCAGCAGCCAAGATCGGGCTAGCGGGGGGTTTTGGACAGATACGCAGTATTTT.

This clonotype appeared a few times. The chain employs TRBV5-1 and TRBJ2-7; 8 bases match TRBD1. Germline-derived CDR1 and CDR2 are SGHRS and YFSETQ. This CDR3 contains 14 residues. J lost 5 bases, V lost 3 bases, and 7 bases had no gene match. The CDR3 bases are TGCGCCAGCAGCTGGACAGGGAGTGTGGACGAGCAGTACTTC. This codes for CASSWTGSVDEQYF. The complete variable domain, with remaining parts taken from reference TRBV5-1 and TRBJ2-7, reads KAGVTQTPRYLIKTRGQQVTLSCSPISGHRSVSWYQQTPGQGLQFLFEYFSETQRNKGNFPGRFSGRQFSNSRSEMNVSTLELGDSALYLCASSWTGSVDEQYFGPGTRLTVT.

This clonotype has at least ten counts. The gene calls are TRBV11-2 and TRBJ2-7, with 14 bases matching TRBD2. The length of the CDR3 is 19 residues. Germline CDR1 is SGHAT and CDR2 is FQNNGV. The V segment lost 4 bases and the J segment 4 bases; nucleotides outside the gene matches: 15. The CDR3 DNA sequence: TGTGCCAGCAGCTCTGGTAATCGACTAGCGGGAGGGCCGGGGTACGAGCAGTACTTC. It is translated as CASSSGNRLAGGPGYEQYF.

This clonotype appeared many times. The CDR3 loop reads CSAVAGGSTGELFF. The CDR3 DNA reads TGCAGTGCCGTAGCGGGGGGGAGCACCGGGGAGCTGTTTTTT. The rearrangement links TRBV20-1 to TRBJ2-2, with TRBD2 identical over 11 bases. Germline V gene data show CDR1 as DFQATT and CDR2 as SNEGSKA (reference sequence). The CDR3 extends over 14 amino acids. V dropped 6 bases and J dropped 4; count of bases not matched to a gene: 4.

At least ten counts were recorded for this clonotype. The J gene is TRBJ2-2, the V gene TRBV30, with 7 bases aligning to TRBD1. The V and J ends lost 2 bases and 0 bases, in that order; junction bases with no gene match: 6. Germline-derived CDR1 and CDR2 are GTSNPN and SVGIG (reference sequence). The CDR3 length is 16 residues. For the CDR3, the DNA is TGTGCCTGGAGTATAAGACAGGGTACGAACACCGGGGAGCTGTTTTTT. Translation gives CAWSIRQGTNTGELFF.

This clonotype has ten or more counts. The J gene is TRBJ2-7, the V gene TRBV25-1; 7 nucleotides align to TRBD1. V was clipped by 2 bases and J by 3 bases; unmatched bases: 7. The CDR3 extends over 15 amino acids. Germline V gene sequence: CDR1 MGHDK, CDR2 SYGVNS. CDR3 loop: CASSEVRPGGYEQYF. The CDR3 nucleotides are TGTGCCAGCAGTGAAGTCCGTCCAGGGGGCTACGAGCAGTACTTC.

This clonotype was detected many times. The rearrangement uses TRBV10-3 and TRBJ2-1; 8 positions agree with TRBD2. This CDR3 has 15 residues. The germline gives CDR1 ENHRY, CDR2 SYGVKD. V was pared by 2 bases and J by 7 bases, with 7 bases of the junction left unmatched. CDR3 DNA: TGTGCCATCAGTGAGGTCAGCGGGAGTTTGAATGAGCAGTTCTTC. Its protein product is CAISEVSGSLNEQFF.

This clonotype was observed at least ten times. This rearrangement joins TRBV9 to TRBJ2-2; the match to TRBD1 covers 10 bases. CDR3 size: 16 residues. V was clipped by 3 bases and J by 3 bases; unmatched bases: 5. From germline, CDR1 is SGDLS and CDR2 YYNGEE. This CDR3 is CASSAGTGAYTGELFF. The CDR3 DNA sequence: TGTGCCAGCAGCGCCGGGACAGGGGCCTACACCGGGGAGCTGTTTTTT.

In its sample, this clonotype was seen many times. The chain is built from TRBV2 and TRBJ1-2; D possibly corresponds to TRBD1 (5 bases). The V end lost 3 bases, the J end lost 4 bases, and 9 bases lay between the germline ends. The CDR3 has 13 residues. From germline, CDR1 is SNHLY and CDR2 FYNNEI. The CDR3 DNA is TGTGCCAGCAGTGAGGGGCCTGGCTATGGCTACACCTTC. Its protein is CASSEGPGYGYTF.

The chain is built from TRBV2 and TRBJ2-7, with 12 bases that match TRBD2. This CDR3 has 16 amino acids. CDR1 is SNHLY, CDR2 FYNNEI, per germline. V dropped 7 bases and J dropped 0; count of bases not matched to a gene: 7. The CDR3 loop is CASTRLAGAYSYEQYF. In DNA form, the CDR3 reads TGTGCCAGCACCCGACTAGCGGGGGCATACTCCTACGAGCAGTACTTC.

In this sample, this clonotype turned up once. The junction shows a germline mismatch at one end, possibly a read error. The gene calls are TRBV24-1 and TRBJ2-4, with D perhaps assigned TRBD1 or TRBD2 (5 bases each). Germline V gives CDR1 KGHDR, CDR2 SFDVKD. This CDR3 has 14 amino acids. The DNA of the CDR3 is TGTACCACCAGTGAGCGGACAAATAAAAACATTCAGTACTTC. Translation: CTTSERTNKNIQYF.

This clonotype appeared many times. The CDR3 DNA sequence: TGCGCCAGCAGCCAAGTTATCCCAGCGGGGGGTCTTTTCTTCTACGAGCAGTACTTC. Amino acid sequence: CASSQVIPAGGLFFYEQYF. The J gene is TRBJ2-7, the V gene TRBV4-3; 9 nucleotides agree with TRBD2. CDR1 and CDR2 from the germline V gene are LGHNA and YSLEER. The CDR3 totals 19 residues. The V gene end was trimmed by 1 base and the J gene end by 3 bases; junction bases not matched to a gene: 16.

This chain joins TRBV24-1 and TRBJ2-5, with TRBD1 identical over 12 bases. CDR3 length: 16 residues. The ends lost 4 bases at V and 3 bases at J; junction bases unmatched: 5. Germline values: CDR1 KGHDR, CDR2 SFDVKD. The CDR3 loop is CATSDPGTGGEETQYF. CDR3 nucleotides: TGTGCCACCAGTGACCCAGGGACAGGGGGCGAAGAGACCCAGTACTTC.

This clonotype was observed at least ten times. The gene calls are TRBV20-1 and TRBJ2-3; 7 bases align to TRBD2. The CDR3 consists of 13 residues. Per germline, CDR1 DFQATT and CDR2 SNEGSKA (reference sequence). CDR3 nucleotide sequence: TGCAGGAAAGGGAGGGGTATCACAGATACGCAGTATTTT. Protein product: CRKGRGITDTQYF.

At least ten counts were recorded for this clonotype. The chain recombines TRBV11-2 with TRBJ2-7; 8 bases are a match to TRBD2. The ends lost 1 base at V and 4 bases at J; junction bases unmatched: 3. This CDR3 is built from 14 residues. Germline V gives CDR1 SGHAT, CDR2 FQNNGV. The CDR3 is CASSLAPSGYEQYF. The CDR3 DNA follows: TGTGCCAGCAGCTTAGCTCCTAGCGGGTACGAGCAGTACTTC.

In its sample, this clonotype was seen many times. The chain joins TRBV19 to TRBJ1-5; 8 bases are shared with TRBD1. CDR3 length: 14 residues. Germline V lookup: CDR1 LNHDA, CDR2 SQIVND (reference sequence). V lost 6 bases and J lost 3; bases outside the gene matches: 4. Here the CDR3 reads CASRRQGNNQPQHF. CDR3 in DNA: TGTGCCAGTAGACGACAGGGGAACAATCAGCCCCAGCATTTT.

This clonotype was seen repeatedly, ten times or more. The V and J genes are TRBV7-2 and TRBJ1-1; D perhaps matches TRBD1 (5 bases). Trimming took off 6 bases at V and 3 bases at J, with 14 bases between the two ends. The V gene's germline CDR1 is SGHTA and CDR2 FQGNSA. CDR3 size: 14 residues. DNA for the CDR3: TGTGCCAGCAGTCCAGGGTCCGGTTACACTGAAGCTTTCTTT. This codes for CASSPGSGYTEAFF.

This clonotype showed up many times. The chain recombines TRBV5-1 with TRBJ2-3; the D gene is possibly TRBD2 (6 bases). The CDR3 sequence is 15 residues long. V lost 5 bases and J 2 bases, leaving 15 bases between the germline ends. The V gene's germline CDR1 is SGHRS and CDR2 YFSETQ. The CDR3 sequence: CASRYWGDSTDTQYF. The CDR3 region has the DNA TGCGCCAGCAGGTATTGGGGGGACTCCACAGATACGCAGTATTTT.

The J gene is TRBJ2-2, the V gene TRBV6-5; D not certain. CDR1 is MNHEY and CDR2 is SVGAGI in the germline V gene. Trimming took off 4 bases at V and 5 bases at J, with 5 bases between the two ends. The CDR3 loop spans 12 amino acids. CDR3 nucleotide sequence: TGTGCCAGCAGTTCTGAAACCGGGGAGCTGTTTTTT. This sequence encodes CASSSETGELFF.

There are many counts of this clonotype. The chain recombines TRBV5-6 with TRBJ2-1; 13 bases fit TRBD2. Looked up from germline, CDR1 is SGHDT and CDR2 is YYEEEE. This CDR3 comprises 17 residues. The V segment lost 4 bases and the J segment 7 bases; nucleotides outside the gene matches: 11. CDR3 sequence: CASSPVRLAGGRNEQFF. The CDR3 bases are TGTGCCAGCAGCCCAGTTAGACTAGCGGGGGGTAGGAATGAGCAGTTCTTC.

In this sample, this clonotype turned up many times. The chain combines TRBV5-5 with TRBJ1-5; 7 positions agree with TRBD1. Trimming cost V 3 bases and J 3 bases; bases outside gene matches: 6. Germline CDR1 SGHKS, CDR2 YYEKEE (reference sequence). The CDR3 is made up of 15 amino acids. The CDR3, as DNA: TGTGCCAGCAGCTCGGGTAGGGGGCACAATCAGCCCCAGCATTTT. Its protein product is CASSSGRGHNQPQHF. Complete variable domain (other parts from reference TRBV5-5 and TRBJ1-5): DAGVTQSPTHLIKTRGQQVTLRCSPISGHKSVSWYQQVLGQGPQFIFQYYEKEERGRGNFPDRFSARQFPNYSSELNVNALLLGDSALYLCASSSGRGHNQPQHFGDGTRLSIL.

This rearrangement joins TRBV7-2 to TRBJ2-7; 10 positions agree with TRBD2. CDR1 is SGHTA and CDR2 is FQGNSA in the germline V gene. Trimming cost V 5 bases and J 6 bases; bases outside gene matches: 10. The CDR3 has 15 amino acids. The CDR3 DNA reads as TGTGCCAGCAGCCCCGGACTAGCGGCATGGGGCGAGCAGTACTTC. Its protein product is CASSPGLAAWGEQYF. The full variable domain, completed using reference TRBV7-2 and TRBJ2-7, is GAGVSQSPSNKVTEKGKDVELRCDPISGHTALYWYRQSLGQGLEFLIYFQGNSAPDKSGLPSDRFSAERTGGSVSTLTIQRTQQEDSAVYLCASSPGLAAWGEQYFGPGTRLTVT.

This clonotype was observed many times. This sequence joins TRBV6-6 and TRBJ1-2; D might be TRBD1 (5 bases). Between the trimmed V and J ends, which lost 8 bases and 10 bases, there was a span of 23 bases. Per the germline V gene, CDR1 is MNHNY and CDR2 is SVGAGI (reference sequence). The CDR3 spans 14 residues. Here the CDR3 reads CASGEGRANSDYTF. The DNA of the CDR3 is TGTGCCAGCGGTGAGGGACGTGCAAACTCCGACTACACCTTC.

This sequence joins TRBV12-3 or TRBV12-4 and TRBJ2-7; D not certain. The CDR3 is 14 residues long. The V gene lost 6 bases and the J gene lost 5 bases, with 17 bases spanning the gap. The CDR3, as DNA: TGTGCCAGCAGATTGATGTCAGGTATCCACGAGCAGTACTTC. Amino acid sequence: CASRLMSGIHEQYF.

This clonotype was recorded many times. This chain connects TRBV18 to TRBJ2-5; D is undetermined. CDR3 length equals 12 residues. V lost 3 bases, J lost 1 base, and 3 bases lay in between. CDR1 is KGHSH, CDR2 LQKENI, per germline. This CDR3 reads CASSPTQETQYF. The CDR3, as DNA: TGTGCCAGCTCACCTACCCAAGAGACCCAGTACTTC. Using reference TRBV18 and TRBJ2-5 for the parts outside the CDR3, the full variable domain is NAGVMQNPRHLVRRRGQEARLRCSPMKGHSHVYWYRQLPEEGLKFMVYLQKENIIDESGMPKERFSAEFPKEGPSILRIQQVVRGDSAAYFCASSPTQETQYFGPGTRLLVL.

This clonotype is medium-sized (0.01 to 0.1%) within its sample. The V call is TRBV10-3, the J call TRBJ2-7, with 11 bases lining up with TRBD1. Per germline, CDR1 ENHRY and CDR2 SYGVKD. V lost 6 bases and J lost 7; bases outside the gene matches: 8. The CDR3 has 14 amino acids. CDR3 coding DNA: TGTGCCATCAGACCGGGACAGGGGGTTGGTGAGCAGTACTTC. This gives the protein CAIRPGQGVGEQYF.

This clonotype showed up many times. The rearrangement joins TRBV6-6 to TRBJ2-1, with TRBD1 as a possible D gene (6 bases). The V and J ends lost 6 bases and 8 bases respectively, with 17 bases between them. The germline V gene encodes CDR1 MNHNY and CDR2 SVGAGI (reference sequence). CDR3 length: 14 amino acids. For the CDR3, the DNA is TGTGCCAGCAGAACCCGAACAGGGTTGGATGAGCAGTTCTTC. Its translation is CASRTRTGLDEQFF.